These 27 T cell receptor beta chains originate from one sample sequenced in a study of cytomegalovirus exposure and HLA in healthy donors. Use of 60 Vbeta and 13 Jbeta primers characterized the PCR. Clones were read by immunoSEQ multiplex PCR, and TCRdb kept only the in-frame ones, dropping some. The table records around 190,000 clones, roughly 90% of them present only once. The sample taken for sequencing was PBMCs. The receptors were gathered from a boy aged 2 to 10 in good health and CMV-seronegative.

This clone was seen once. The CDR3 protein is CASRHQGANTIYF. In nucleotides, the CDR3 is TGTGCCAGCAGACATCAGGGGGCAAACACCATATATTTT. The chain combines TRBV6-5 with TRBJ1-3, with 8 bases lining up with TRBD1. CDR1 is MNHEY, CDR2 SVGAGI, per germline. V was pared by 6 bases and J by 6 bases, with 4 bases of the junction left unmatched. CDR3 length: 13 residues.

V usage is TRBV7-6 and J usage is TRBJ2-7, with TRBD2 matching 7 bases. CDR1 SGHVS and CDR2 FNYEAQ come from the germline V gene. Trimming took 6 bases from V and 2 from J; bases not matched to a gene: 19. This CDR3 spans 18 amino acids. CDR3 sequence reads: CASSPRPSGGGATYEQYF. CDR3 nucleotides: TGTGCCAGCAGTCCTAGGCCATCGGGCGGGGGAGCGACCTACGAGCAGTACTTC.

The chain joins TRBV5-1 to TRBJ2-5, with 8 bases that match TRBD2. This CDR3 has 15 residues. Trimming removed 4 bases from V and 0 bases from J; junction bases left unmatched: 5. Germline V gene lookup returns CDR1 SGHRS and CDR2 YFSETQ. The CDR3 reads CASSPGGVYQETQYF. CDR3 DNA sequence: TGCGCCAGCAGCCCCGGGGGGGTGTACCAAGAGACCCAGTACTTC.

V and J are TRBV9 and TRBJ1-4, with D hard to call. Germline CDR1 is SGDLS and CDR2 is YYNGEE. V lost 4 bases and J lost 7, with 8 bases in between. This CDR3 is 12 amino acids long. CDR3: CASSQPGEKLFF. The CDR3 nucleotides read TGTGCCAGCAGCCAACCCGGTGAAAAACTGTTTTTT.

The chain is built from TRBV5-1 and TRBJ2-7, with a possible D match to TRBD2 (6 bases). V lost 0 bases and J lost 7, with 11 bases in between. The germline V gene encodes CDR1 SGHRS and CDR2 YFSETQ. This CDR3 is 13 amino acids long. This CDR3 is CASSLGAREEQYF. The DNA of the CDR3 is TGCGCCAGCAGCTTGGGGGCGCGGGAAGAGCAGTACTTC.

The V gene is TRBV5-1, the J gene TRBJ1-5; 7 positions agree with TRBD1. Germline V lookup: CDR1 SGHRS, CDR2 YFSETQ. The junction had 8 bases not matched to a gene; V was cut back by 0 bases and J by 2 bases. The CDR3 totals 17 residues. The CDR3 spells CASSLGGDSLGNQPQHF. CDR3 bases: TGCGCCAGCAGCTTGGGTGGGGACAGCCTAGGCAATCAGCCCCAGCATTTT.

This chain joins TRBV9 and TRBJ2-7; D remains ambiguous. The CDR3 sequence is 13 residues long. V was cut by 0 bases and J by 5 bases, with 9 bases left in between. The germline V gene has CDR1 SGDLS and CDR2 YYNGEE. In DNA form, the CDR3 reads TGTGCCAGCAGCGTAGAAGCGCGCGACGAGCAGTACTTC. Translation gives CASSVEARDEQYF.

The chain uses TRBV5-1 and TRBJ1-3; perhaps TRBD1 as D (5 bases). The germline V and J ends were trimmed by 6 bases and 7 bases, with 11 bases remaining between them. CDR3 size: 12 residues. CDR1 is SGHRS and CDR2 is YFSETQ in the germline V gene. CDR3 in amino acids: CASTGKGNTIYF. As DNA, the CDR3 is TGCGCCAGCACCGGAAAGGGGAACACCATATATTTT.

This clone was counted a few times. The rearrangement links TRBV28 to TRBJ2-5; possibly TRBD1 for D (8 bases). The CDR3 sequence is 13 residues long. Germline-derived CDR1 and CDR2 are MDHEN and SYDVKM. Trimming shortened V by 10 bases and J by 5 bases, and 17 bases separated the two germline ends. DNA of the CDR3: TGTGCCACCGGAACAGGGGGGGGTGAGACCCAGTACTTC. The encoded protein is CATGTGGGETQYF.

The chain carries TRBV15 and TRBJ2-1; 8 bases line up with TRBD1. CDR1 and CDR2 from the germline V gene are LNHNV and YYDKDF (reference sequence). There are 16 residues in the CDR3. V lost 5 bases, J lost 0 bases, and 6 bases stayed unmatched. CDR3 loop: CATSGGTGFSYNEQFF. The CDR3 nucleotides are TGTGCCACCAGCGGGGGGACAGGATTCTCCTACAATGAGCAGTTCTTC. Combining the CDR3 with reference TRBV15 and TRBJ2-1 gives the whole variable domain DAMVIQNPRYQVTQFGKPVTLSCSQTLNHNVMYWYQQKSSQAPKLLFHYYDKDFNNEADTPDNFQSRRPNTSFCFLDIRSPGLGDTAMYLCATSGGTGFSYNEQFFGPGTRLTVL.

The chain is built from TRBV7-9 and TRBJ2-1; D not resolved. The germline V gene encodes CDR1 SEHNR and CDR2 FQNEAQ (reference sequence). The CDR3 has 16 amino acids. V was pared by 5 bases and J by 7 bases, with 21 bases between. The CDR3 DNA is TGTGCCAGCAGCATCCGGATTCAGTTTGCGGTAAATGAGCAGTTCTTC. This gives the protein CASSIRIQFAVNEQFF.

This clone showed up just once. This chain joins TRBV30 and TRBJ1-2; no definite D call. This CDR3 has 13 residues. The germline V and J ends were trimmed by 3 bases and 2 bases, with 10 bases remaining between them. Germline assignment: CDR1 GTSNPN and CDR2 SVGIG (reference sequence). CDR3 in amino acids: CAWSAGGNYGYTF. The CDR3 DNA is TGTGCCTGGAGCGCCGGCGGGAACTATGGCTACACCTTC.

This chain connects TRBV5-4 to TRBJ1-1; 7 bases map to TRBD1. CDR1 is SGHNT and CDR2 is YYREEE in the germline V gene (reference sequence). There are 14 residues in the CDR3. With V trimmed by 4 bases and J by 0 bases, 3 bases remained unmatched. CDR3 loop: CASSRGTVNTEAFF. The CDR3 DNA sequence: TGTGCCAGCAGCCGGGGGACAGTGAACACTGAAGCTTTCTTT.

This clone was counted only a few times. The V call is TRBV6-1, the J call TRBJ1-4; weak D call: TRBD1 (6 bases). CDR1 is MNHNS, CDR2 SASEGT, per germline. V was pared by 3 bases and J by 15 bases, with 20 bases between. CDR3 length: 14 amino acids. The CDR3 is CASSEGPRGRSVFF. The CDR3 coding sequence is TGTGCCAGCAGTGAGGGTCCGCGGGGGCGATCGGTGTTTTTT.

V and J are TRBV19 and TRBJ1-2, with D maybe TRBD1 (6 bases). V was clipped by 4 bases and J by 14 bases, with 17 bases between them. CDR3 length: 12 amino acids. Germline CDR1 LNHDA, CDR2 SQIVND (reference sequence). The CDR3 nucleotides read TGTGCCAGTAGTACCCTACAGGGAGCGGAAACCTTC. This encodes CASSTLQGAETF.

The rearrangement joins TRBV9 to TRBJ2-2; D unclear. The CDR3 sequence is 16 residues long. Germline loops: CDR1 SGDLS, CDR2 YYNGEE. Trimming took 0 bases from V and 6 from J, leaving 15 bases between them. CDR3 coding DNA: TGTGCCAGCAGCGTAGCTTCCGGAGCGCTGGCCGGGGAGCTGTTTTTT. Its translation is CASSVASGALAGELFF.

The chain couples TRBV4-2 to TRBJ2-3; D is undetermined. V was trimmed by 4 bases and J by 0 bases, leaving 17 bases between them. The V gene's germline CDR1 is LGHNA and CDR2 YNFKEQ. CDR3 length: 17 amino acids. Here the CDR3 DNA reads TGTGCCAGCAGCCGCACCCTGTTAACTGGTAGCACAGATACGCAGTATTTT. It codes for CASSRTLLTGSTDTQYF.

The chain joins TRBV29-1 to TRBJ2-1; tentative D call: TRBD2 (5 bases). Germline loops: CDR1 SQVTM, CDR2 ANQGSEA. Trimming pared 6 bases from V and 3 bases from J, leaving 15 bases between. There are 14 residues in the CDR3. Here the CDR3 reads CSVVGRLSYNEQFF. The CDR3 coding sequence is TGCAGCGTCGTTGGGAGACTTAGCTACAATGAGCAGTTCTTC.

In its sample, this clone was seen a few times. The DNA for the CDR3 is TGTGCCAGTGTACCCAACAGGGCAACGGGAAACACCATATATTTT. Protein: CASVPNRATGNTIYF. The genes are TRBV28 and TRBJ1-3, with TRBD1 as a possible D gene (6 bases). The germline gives CDR1 MDHEN, CDR2 SYDVKM. V was shortened by 9 bases and J by 4 bases, with 19 bases between the two germline ends. The CDR3 is made up of 15 amino acids.

The count of this clone is one. Different DNA sequences within this sample yield the same CDR3. The chain uses TRBV5-1 and TRBJ2-3; tentative D call: TRBD2 (5 bases). The length of the CDR3 is 13 residues. The V gene lost 4 bases and the J gene lost 0 bases, with 6 bases spanning the gap. Germline-derived CDR1 and CDR2 are SGHRS and YFSETQ. For the CDR3, the DNA is TGCGCCAGCAGCCCGGGGAGCACAGATACGCAGTATTTT. The encoded protein is CASSPGSTDTQYF.

The chain is built from TRBV28 and TRBJ2-5; 9 nucleotides agree with TRBD2. After removal of 4 bases from V and 7 bases from J, the junction contained 13 bases not matched to a gene. The length of the CDR3 is 16 residues. The V gene's germline CDR1 is MDHEN and CDR2 SYDVKM. CDR3: CASSSPASGARRTQYF. The CDR3 region has the DNA TGTGCCAGCAGTTCCCCAGCTAGCGGGGCCCGTCGGACCCAGTACTTC.

This sequence joins TRBV18 and TRBJ2-1; 8 nucleotides align to TRBD1. Looked up from germline, CDR1 is KGHSH and CDR2 is LQKENI. The ends lost 2 bases at V and 5 bases at J; junction bases unmatched: 8. CDR3 length: 16 amino acids. As DNA, the CDR3 is TGTGCCAGCTCACCAAATCGACAGGGGAAAAACAATGAGCAGTTCTTC. It encodes CASSPNRQGKNNEQFF.

J is TRBJ2-2 and V is TRBV6-1, with 14 positions matching TRBD2. The CDR3 runs 17 residues. V gave up 4 bases and J gave up 0 bases; unmatched junction bases: 1. In germline, CDR1 is MNHNS, CDR2 SASEGT. CDR3 amino acids: CASSGLAGGPNTGELFF. The CDR3 DNA reads as TGTGCCAGCAGTGGACTAGCGGGAGGGCCGAACACCGGGGAGCTGTTTTTT.

V gene TRBV5-1 combines with J gene TRBJ1-6; D is undetermined. The CDR3 contains 16 residues. Germline V gene lookup returns CDR1 SGHRS and CDR2 YFSETQ. The V and J ends lost 4 bases and 0 bases respectively, with 11 bases between them. The CDR3 loop is CASSRDLSSYNSPLHF. Written as DNA, the CDR3 is TGCGCCAGCAGCCGGGATTTAAGCTCCTATAATTCACCCCTCCACTTT.

The chain carries TRBV7-9 and TRBJ1-1, with a weak D call TRBD1 (5 bases). The ends were cut back, 5 bases at V and 3 bases at J, with 16 bases in the middle. Germline CDR1 is SEHNR and CDR2 is FQNEAQ (reference sequence). The CDR3 sequence is 15 residues long. The CDR3 loop is CASSPGRGDDTEAFF. The DNA of the CDR3 is TGTGCCAGCAGCCCCGGGAGGGGCGATGACACTGAAGCTTTCTTT.

The chain uses TRBV2 and TRBJ2-7, with 11 bases that match TRBD2. The CDR3 is 13 amino acids. CDR1 and CDR2 (germline): SNHLY, FYNNEI. Trimming at V came to 7 bases and at J to 3 bases, leaving 2 bases not matched to a gene. In DNA form, the CDR3 reads TGTGCCAGCACCGGGACTAGCGGCTACGAGCAGTACTTC. Translation gives CASTGTSGYEQYF.

This clone was counted a few times. This chain uses TRBV28 with TRBJ1-2, with D possibly being TRBD1 (6 bases). V lost 6 bases to trimming and J lost 2 bases, with 10 bases between them. The CDR3 runs 13 residues. From germline, CDR1 is MDHEN and CDR2 SYDVKM. CDR3 nucleotide sequence: TGTGCCAGCAGCATAGGGGGAAACTATGGCTACACCTTC. Amino acids: CASSIGGNYGYTF.